This entry concerns a single T cell receptor (beta chain). This entry belongs to a study of a mutant IDH1 vaccine in newly diagnosed glioma. This table comes from immunoSEQ multiplex PCR, and its TCRdb copy is limited to in-frame clones, with some not included. The sample holds around 100,000 clones; roughly four fifths are singletons and the top ten take around 5%. Time point here: baseline, week 1 (first vaccination visit). Treatment noted: pre-vaccination baseline after standard-of-care therapy. Germline CDR1 and CDR2: MNHNS and SASEGT. V was clipped by 2 bases and J by 3 bases; unmatched bases: 8. CDR3 length: 16 amino acids.

The input for sequencing was PBMCs, taken from a glioma patient treated with radiotherapy, temozolomide or both. The receptor was derived from a man aged 35 to 55 with glioma. Some clones in this sample may be carry-over from other donors' samples. V is TRBV6-1 and J is TRBJ2-7; 9 bases align to TRBD1. The CDR3 DNA follows: TGTGCCAGCAGTGAAACAATAACAGGGGGCTTCTACGAGCAGTACTTC. Translated: CASSETITGGFYEQYF.